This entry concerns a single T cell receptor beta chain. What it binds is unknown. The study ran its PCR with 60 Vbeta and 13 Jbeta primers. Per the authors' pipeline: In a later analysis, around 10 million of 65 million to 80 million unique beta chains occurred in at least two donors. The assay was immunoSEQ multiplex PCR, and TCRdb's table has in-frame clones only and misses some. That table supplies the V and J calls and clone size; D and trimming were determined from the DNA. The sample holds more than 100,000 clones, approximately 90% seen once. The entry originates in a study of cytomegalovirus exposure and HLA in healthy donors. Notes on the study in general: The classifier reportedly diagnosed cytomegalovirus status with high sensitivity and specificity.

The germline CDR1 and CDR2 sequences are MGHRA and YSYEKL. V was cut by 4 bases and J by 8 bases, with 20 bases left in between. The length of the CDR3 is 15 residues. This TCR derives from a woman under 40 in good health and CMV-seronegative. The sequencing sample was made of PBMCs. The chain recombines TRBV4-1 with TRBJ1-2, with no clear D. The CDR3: CASSPLRGSKRGYTF. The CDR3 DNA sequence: TGCGCCAGCAGCCCGCTTCGGGGTTCGAAACGGGGCTACACCTTC.